These 22 T cell receptor beta chains were all obtained from the same sample, sequenced in a study of blood T cell repertoires in COVID-19. This table comes from immunoSEQ multiplex PCR, and its TCRdb copy is limited to in-frame clones, with some not included. This sample has around 110,000 clones; approximately 78% occur once, and the top ten carry roughly 8.2%. The sample consisted of peripheral blood. These receptors all stem from a man in his 70s with acute or convalescent COVID-19.

The chain recombines TRBV15 with TRBJ1-1, with D unresolved. CDR3 length: 15 amino acids. Germline values: CDR1 LNHNV, CDR2 YYDKDF (reference sequence). V dropped 2 bases and J dropped 4 bases, with 14 bases sitting between them. In nucleotides, the CDR3 is TGTGCCACCAGCAGAAAAATTTCAGGAGGCACTGAAGCTTTCTTT. Translating gives CATSRKISGGTEAFF.

The V call is TRBV28, the J call TRBJ1-2, with 10 bases matching TRBD1. The CDR3 runs 13 residues. CDR1 is MDHEN, CDR2 SYDVKM, per germline. V was clipped by 6 bases and J by 8 bases; unmatched bases: 6. In nucleotides, the CDR3 is TGTGCCAGCAGATGGGACAGGGGATACGGCTACACCTTC. This encodes CASRWDRGYGYTF.

The rearrangement links TRBV4-2 to TRBJ2-5; TRBD1 aligns across 8 bases. CDR3 length: 16 residues. Germline assignment: CDR1 LGHNA and CDR2 YNFKEQ. V shed 6 bases, J shed 2 bases, and the junction held 11 bases outside the gene matches. CDR3 DNA: TGTGCCAGCAGACCGGACGGCAGGGGGCCGCAAGAGACCCAGTACTTC. Amino acid sequence: CASRPDGRGPQETQYF.

This clone was seen just once. The DNA for the CDR3 is TGCGCCAGCAGAAGGAGCACAGGCCTCACAGATACGCAGTATTTT. Amino acids: CASRRSTGLTDTQYF. The gene calls are TRBV5-1 and TRBJ2-3, with D possibly TRBD1 on 5 matching bases. The CDR3 totals 15 residues. Germline V gives CDR1 SGHRS, CDR2 YFSETQ. V was clipped by 5 bases and J by 2 bases, with 15 bases between them.

The chain links TRBV5-1 to TRBJ2-2, with D possibly being TRBD1 (6 bases). This CDR3 contains 15 residues. Looked up from germline, CDR1 is SGHRS and CDR2 is YFSETQ. Trimming removed 0 bases from V and 4 bases from J, with 10 bases in between. The CDR3 bases are TGCGCCAGCAGCTTGGATACAGGGCCCACCGGGGAGCTGTTTTTT. Its translation: CASSLDTGPTGELFF.

The rearrangement uses TRBV2 and TRBJ2-1; TRBD2 matches 14 bases. The ends lost 1 base at V and 10 bases at J; junction bases unmatched: 3. There are 15 residues in the CDR3. CDR1 SNHLY and CDR2 FYNNEI come from the germline V gene. The CDR3 region is CASSEVTSGGGEQFF. DNA of the CDR3: TGTGCCAGCAGTGAAGTGACTAGCGGGGGGGGAGAGCAGTTCTTC.

This clone showed up just once. The gene calls are TRBV5-4 and TRBJ1-6; D is perhaps TRBD1 (6 bases). The CDR3 loop spans 14 amino acids. Germline lookup yields CDR1 SGHNT and CDR2 YYREEE (reference sequence). Trimming removed 4 bases at V and 5 bases at J, with 10 bases between. The CDR3 loop is CASSTRDNNSPLHF. As DNA, the CDR3 is TGTGCCAGCAGCACCCGGGACAATAATTCACCCCTCCACTTT.

The chain joins TRBV28 to TRBJ1-6; weak D call: TRBD1 (5 bases). Trimming pared 5 bases from V and 6 bases from J, leaving 14 bases between. The CDR3 covers 15 residues. CDR1 is MDHEN and CDR2 is SYDVKM in the germline V gene. CDR3 sequence reads: CASSPQQGSNSPLHF. In DNA form, the CDR3 reads TGTGCCAGCAGTCCTCAGCAGGGAAGTAATTCACCCCTCCACTTT.

The chain links TRBV5-6 to TRBJ1-1; 8 bases align to TRBD1. The V segment lost 5 bases and the J segment 6 bases; nucleotides outside the gene matches: 9. Germline lookup yields CDR1 SGHDT and CDR2 YYEEEE. This CDR3 has 14 residues. CDR3 sequence (DNA): TGTGCCAGCAGTCCCGACCAGGGGGCGGCTGAAGCTTTCTTT. Protein product: CASSPDQGAAEAFF.

The chain employs TRBV29-1 and TRBJ1-3, with D unclear. V lost 7 bases, J lost 0 bases, and 13 bases lay in between. The CDR3 length is 14 residues. The V gene's germline CDR1 is SQVTM and CDR2 ANQGSEA. This CDR3 reads CSADGGSSGNTIYF. The CDR3 region has the DNA TGCAGCGCTGATGGCGGAAGCTCTGGAAACACCATATATTTT.

This chain uses TRBV28 with TRBJ2-1; 10 bases are shared with TRBD2. This CDR3 region has 17 residues. J was trimmed by 5 bases and V by 6 bases; bases with no gene match: 13. The V gene's germline CDR1 is MDHEN and CDR2 SYDVKM. The CDR3, as DNA: TGTGCCAGCAGGCTTAGAGCCGGGACTAGCGCACACAATGAGCAGTTCTTC. As protein: CASRLRAGTSAHNEQFF.

The chain carries TRBV11-1 and TRBJ2-5; 9 nucleotides align to TRBD1. V dropped 5 bases and J dropped 7; count of bases not matched to a gene: 8. The CDR3 has 14 residues. The germline gives CDR1 SGHAT, CDR2 FQDESV (reference sequence). This chain's CDR3 is CASSRSGQGWTQYF. The DNA for the CDR3 is TGTGCCAGCAGCCGGTCCGGACAGGGGTGGACCCAGTACTTC. The whole variable domain, filled in from reference TRBV11-1 and TRBJ2-5, reads EAEVAQSPRYKITEKSQAVAFWCDPISGHATLYWYRQILGQGPELLVQFQDESVVDDSQLPKDRFSAERLKGVDSTLKIQPAELGDSAMYLCASSRSGQGWTQYFGPGTRLLVL.

The genes are TRBV3-1 (or the pseudogene TRBV3-2) and TRBJ1-5; D unresolved. The CDR3 covers 12 residues. CDR1 and CDR2 (germline): LGHDT, YNNKEL (reference sequence). V lost 1 base to trimming and J lost 5 bases, with 3 bases between them. The CDR3 region is CASSQADQPQHF. DNA of the CDR3: TGTGCCAGCAGCCAAGCTGATCAGCCCCAGCATTTT.

V is TRBV5-1 and J is TRBJ2-5; the match to TRBD1 covers 8 bases. Germline CDR1 and CDR2: SGHRS and YFSETQ. The CDR3 is 15 residues long. V shed 3 bases, J shed 5 bases, and the junction held 9 bases outside the gene matches. The CDR3 is CASSSGTGREETQYF. CDR3 in DNA: TGCGCCAGCAGCTCTGGGACAGGTCGGGAGGAGACCCAGTACTTC.

This clone was detected a few times. This sequence joins TRBV5-4 and TRBJ2-2, with TRBD1 matching 7 bases. Germline lookup yields CDR1 SGHNT and CDR2 YYREEE (reference sequence). V lost 0 bases, J lost 6 bases, and 2 bases stayed unmatched. The CDR3 has 14 residues. CDR3: CASSLDQGAGELFF. The CDR3 DNA follows: TGTGCCAGCAGCTTGGATCAGGGGGCCGGGGAGCTGTTTTTT.

The chain employs TRBV5-1 and TRBJ2-3; a weak D match, TRBD1 (5 bases). The CDR3 totals 16 residues. Trimming cost V 1 base and J 0 bases, with 12 bases left between them. CDR1 and CDR2 from the germline V gene are SGHRS and YFSETQ. The CDR3: CASSLLTAGSTDTQYF. The CDR3 DNA reads TGCGCCAGCAGCTTGTTGACGGCAGGGAGCACAGATACGCAGTATTTT. Filled out from reference TRBV5-1 and TRBJ2-3, the complete variable domain reads KAGVTQTPRYLIKTRGQQVTLSCSPISGHRSVSWYQQTPGQGLQFLFEYFSETQRNKGNFPGRFSGRQFSNSRSEMNVSTLELGDSALYLCASSLLTAGSTDTQYFGPGTRLTVL.

This sequence joins TRBV19 and TRBJ1-2; D call uncertain. CDR3 length: 11 residues. Germline assignment: CDR1 LNHDA and CDR2 SQIVND (reference sequence). The V end lost 6 bases, the J end lost 6 bases, and 8 bases lay between the germline ends. The CDR3 nucleotides are TGTGCCAGTAGCCTGCGGAATGGCTACACCTTC. Protein sequence: CASSLRNGYTF.

This clone appeared once. CDR3 nucleotide sequence: TGTGCCATCAGTGAGTCCGCCATGGGAGGTATAGTAAGATCACCCCTCCACTTT. Its translation: CAISESAMGGIVRSPLHF. The V call is TRBV10-3, the J call TRBJ1-6; D remains ambiguous. The CDR3 runs 18 residues. V was trimmed by 0 bases and J by 10 bases, leaving 22 bases between them. Germline CDR1 and CDR2: ENHRY and SYGVKD.

The rearrangement uses TRBV18 and TRBJ2-6, with 9 bases identical to TRBD2. Losses at the gene ends were 1 base for V and 0 bases for J; bases not matched to a gene: 4. CDR3 length equals 18 residues. Germline CDR1 and CDR2: KGHSH and LQKENI. The CDR3: CASSPRGTSPSGANVLTF. In DNA form, the CDR3 reads TGTGCCAGCTCACCACGCGGGACTAGCCCCTCTGGGGCCAACGTCCTGACTTTC.

The chain links TRBV6-4 to TRBJ2-7; 9 nucleotides line up with TRBD2. The CDR3 sequence is 18 residues long. Trimming at V came to 7 bases and at J to 0 bases, leaving 16 bases not matched to a gene. Germline V gives CDR1 MRHNA, CDR2 SNTAGT. The chain's CDR3 is CASMGKSGGTYYSYEQYF. CDR3 coding DNA: TGTGCCAGCATGGGGAAGAGCGGGGGGACTTACTACTCCTACGAGCAGTACTTC.

Only a few counts were recorded for this clone. This chain joins TRBV5-4 and TRBJ2-7; a weak D match, TRBD2 (5 bases). V was pared by 1 base and J by 3 bases, with 8 bases between. The germline V gene has CDR1 SGHNT and CDR2 YYREEE (reference sequence). The CDR3 is 13 residues long. CDR3 DNA: TGTGCCAGCAGCTTGACGGGGATCTACGAGCAGTACTTC. The encoded protein is CASSLTGIYEQYF. The full variable domain, with the rest looked up from reference TRBV5-4 and TRBJ2-7, is ETGVTQSPTHLIKTRGQQVTLRCSSQSGHNTVSWYQQALGQGPQFIFQYYREEENGRGNFPPRFSGLQFPNYSSELNVNALELDDSALYLCASSLTGIYEQYFGPGTRLTVT.

CDR3 amino acids: CASSRGGGLAKNIQYF. In nucleotides, the CDR3 is TGTGCCAGCAGCAGGGGAGGGGGTCTAGCCAAAAACATTCAGTACTTC. This chain uses TRBV5-4 with TRBJ2-4; a weak D match, TRBD2 (7 bases). V lost 4 bases to trimming and J lost 0 bases, with 14 bases between them. Germline CDR1 reads SGHNT; CDR2 reads YYREEE (reference sequence). The CDR3 sequence is 16 residues long.